These T cell receptor beta chains were read from a single sample in a study of blood T cell repertoires in COVID-19. Assay used: immunoSEQ multiplex PCR; TCRdb lists only in-frame clones, some missing. Among some 120,000 clones, about four fifths were seen once, and the ten largest hold 10%. Source material: peripheral blood. These receptors all stem from a human donor in a cohort sampled during active COVID-19. Each CDR3 is given with its conserved first and last residue. The D gene is left open where the match is weak. Size is omitted from some rows. Given values are once, few, many or a class for expanded clones.

cdr3_aa cdr3_nt cdr3_length j_call d_call v_call clone_size
CASSTTSGGSLEQYF TGTGCCAGCAGCACCACTAGCGGGGGCTCTCTCGAGCAGTACTTC 15 TRBJ2-7 TRBD2 TRBV7-9 NA
CACVGPGANYGYTF TGTGCCTGTGTAGGGCCAGGGGCGAACTATGGCTACACCTTC 14 TRBJ1-2 NA TRBV19 NA
CASSLDSHSYNEQFF TGTGCCAGCAGCTTGGACAGCCACTCCTACAATGAGCAGTTCTTC 15 TRBJ2-1 NA TRBV7-9 few
CASSQDGGSRYGYTF TGTGCCAGCAGCCAAGATGGCGGGTCCCGGTATGGCTACACCTTC 15 TRBJ1-2 NA TRBV3-1/TRBV3-2 NA
CASSSGQYNEQFF TGTGCCAGCAGCTCGGGACAGTACAATGAGCAGTTCTTC 13 TRBJ2-1 TRBD1 TRBV7-2 NA
CASSPGLLQETQYF TGTGCCAGCAGCCCGGGACTTCTCCAAGAGACCCAGTACTTC 14 TRBJ2-5 NA TRBV11-2 NA
CASRWTGTSGELFF TGTGCCAGCAGGTGGACAGGGACAAGCGGGGAGCTGTTTTTT 14 TRBJ2-2 TRBD1 TRBV6-5 NA
CASSPGSGGTDGYTF TGTGCCAGCAGCCCGGGTTCGGGGGGGACGGATGGCTACACCTTC 15 TRBJ1-2 NA TRBV27 NA
CASSPKGRGQEAYEQYF TGTGCCAGCAGCCCGAAGGGGCGCGGACAGGAGGCCTACGAGCAGTACTTC 17 TRBJ2-7 TRBD1 TRBV5-4 NA
CASSLALSANSPLHF TGTGCCAGCAGCTTAGCGCTCAGTGCCAATTCACCCCTCCACTTT 15 TRBJ1-6 NA TRBV7-8 NA
CASSYSRQGYGYTF TGTGCCAGCAGTTACTCGAGGCAGGGTTATGGCTACACCTTC 14 TRBJ1-2 NA TRBV6-5 NA
CASSTGVRAEAFF TGTGCCAGCAGCACAGGGGTACGGGCGGAAGCTTTCTTT 13 TRBJ1-1 TRBD1 TRBV7-9 NA
CASSTQGLAGVYQETQYF TGTGCCAGCAGCACCCAGGGACTAGCGGGGGTGTACCAAGAGACCCAGTACTTC 18 TRBJ2-5 TRBD2 TRBV7-3 NA
CASSPGTSNEQFF TGTGCCAGCTCACCCGGGACAAGCAATGAGCAGTTCTTC 13 TRBJ2-1 NA TRBV18 once
CASSHETGNIQYF TGCGCCAGCAGCCACGAGACAGGGAACATTCAGTACTTC 13 TRBJ2-4 TRBD1 TRBV4-3 NA
CASSPDNGYNEQFF TGTGCCAGCAGCCCAGACAACGGCTACAATGAGCAGTTCTTC 14 TRBJ2-1 NA TRBV5-6 NA
CASSQRPDQETQYF TGTGCCAGCAGCCAGCGGCCAGACCAAGAGACCCAGTACTTC 14 TRBJ2-5 NA TRBV11-2 NA
CASSQVSGRETQYF TGCGCCAGCAGCCAAGTATCGGGGAGGGAGACCCAGTACTTC 14 TRBJ2-5 NA TRBV4-3 few
CASSQDFQTNQPHNSPLHF TGCGCCAGCAGCCAAGATTTCCAAACAAATCAACCTCATAATTCACCCCTCCACTTT 19 TRBJ1-6 NA TRBV4-1 NA
CASSAPLEGTLTDTQYF TGTGCCAGCAGCGCCCCCCTCGAGGGGACTCTCACAGATACGCAGTATTTT 17 TRBJ2-3 NA TRBV9 NA
CASSLWGAGANVLTF TGTGCCAGCAGTTTATGGGGGGCTGGGGCCAACGTCCTGACTTTC 15 TRBJ2-6 NA TRBV27 NA
CAWSVRWATGGGETQYF TGTGCCTGGAGTGTACGGTGGGCGACAGGGGGAGGAGAGACCCAGTACTTC 17 TRBJ2-5 TRBD1 TRBV30 NA
CASSINTNTEAFF TGTGCCAGCTCAATTAACACCAACACTGAAGCTTTCTTT 13 TRBJ1-1 NA TRBV18 NA
CASSTDRNTEAFF TGTGCCAGTAGTACGGACAGAAACACTGAAGCTTTCTTT 13 TRBJ1-1 NA TRBV19 NA
CASSGGAGGTYNEQFF TGTGCCAGCAGCGGCGGAGCGGGAGGGACCTACAATGAGCAGTTCTTC 16 TRBJ2-1 TRBD2 TRBV11-3 NA
CAISALGPGEQYF TGTGCCATCAGTGCTTTGGGGCCCGGCGAGCAGTACTTC 13 TRBJ2-7 NA TRBV10-3 few
CASSQGHGGYTF TGCGCCAGCAGCCAGGGGCACGGAGGCTACACCTTC 12 TRBJ1-2 NA TRBV4-3 once
CASSYGQGEQYF TGCGCCAGCAGTTATGGACAGGGGGAGCAGTACTTC 12 TRBJ2-7 TRBD1 TRBV5-1 few
CASSHDPTSGSSDTQYF TGTGCCAGCAGCCATGACCCGACTAGCGGGAGTTCTGATACGCAGTATTTT 17 TRBJ2-3 TRBD2 TRBV11-3 once
CASSLLAETGELFF TGCGCCAGCAGCTTATTAGCAGAAACCGGGGAGCTGTTTTTT 14 TRBJ2-2 NA TRBV5-1 NA
CASSVDRGYNEQFF TGTGCCAGCAGCGTGGACAGGGGCTACAATGAGCAGTTCTTC 14 TRBJ2-1 TRBD1 TRBV6-4 once
CASSRTTETEAFF TGTGCCAGCAGCCGAACAACGGAGACTGAAGCTTTCTTT 13 TRBJ1-1 NA TRBV5-6 NA
CAISPRPRLDEQYF TGTGCCATCAGTCCTAGACCTCGTTTGGACGAGCAGTACTTC 14 TRBJ2-7 NA TRBV10-3 NA
CASSLAGGSGGPQETQYF TGTGCCAGCAGCTTAGCGGGGGGTAGCGGGGGACCACAAGAGACCCAGTACTTC 18 TRBJ2-5 TRBD2 TRBV7-2 NA
CASSPPQGRQRGETQYF TGTGCCAGCTCACCCCCTCAGGGGCGACAGAGGGGGGAGACCCAGTACTTC 17 TRBJ2-5 NA TRBV18 once
CASQRTATSGNTIYF TGTGCCAGTCAAAGGACAGCTACGTCTGGAAACACCATATATTTT 15 TRBJ1-3 NA TRBV28 NA
CASRDRGQNTGELFF TGTGCCAGCAGGGACAGGGGCCAGAACACCGGGGAGCTGTTTTTT 15 TRBJ2-2 TRBD1 TRBV6-5 NA
CASSPTGAQETQYF TGTGCCAGCAGCCCTACAGGGGCACAAGAGACCCAGTACTTC 14 TRBJ2-5 TRBD1 TRBV7-3 once
CASSLLARISYNEQFF TGTGCCAGCAGTTTACTAGCAAGAATCTCCTACAATGAGCAGTTCTTC 16 TRBJ2-1 NA TRBV6-2/TRBV6-3 NA
CAGRGRSLTSPLHF TGTGCCGGCAGGGGGCGCAGCTTGACTTCACCCCTCCACTTT 14 TRBJ1-6 TRBD1 TRBV30 NA
CASSYVRRDSFDGAQYF TGTGCCAGCAGTTACGTGCGGAGGGACTCCTTCGACGGGGCCCAGTACTTC 17 TRBJ2-5 NA TRBV6-2/TRBV6-3 NA
CASSSRLGGGELFF TGTGCCAGCAGTTCACGGCTAGGCGGCGGGGAGCTGTTTTTT 14 TRBJ2-2 NA TRBV6-2/TRBV6-3 NA
CASNPQGSYNSPLHF TGTGCCAGTAATCCACAGGGTTCCTATAATTCACCCCTCCACTTT 15 TRBJ1-6 NA TRBV19 once
CASAGQGAIYGYTF TGTGCCAGCGCGGGACAGGGGGCTATCTATGGCTACACCTTC 14 TRBJ1-2 TRBD1 TRBV25-1 NA
CASSLVGGETQYF TGTGCCAGCAGCTTGGTAGGAGGAGAGACCCAGTACTTC 13 TRBJ2-5 NA TRBV7-9 NA
CASSLTQGAYEKLFF TGCGCCAGCAGCCTAACTCAGGGGGCTTATGAAAAACTGTTTTTT 15 TRBJ1-4 TRBD1 TRBV4-1 NA
CATSVGTARGAETQYF TGTGCCACCAGTGTGGGGACAGCGAGGGGGGCGGAGACCCAGTACTTC 16 TRBJ2-5 NA TRBV24-1 NA
CASQGPANTGELFF TGTGCCAGCCAGGGGCCCGCGAACACCGGGGAGCTGTTTTTT 14 TRBJ2-2 NA TRBV2 NA
CASSLTAGENEQFF TGCGCCAGCAGCTTGACCGCAGGGGAAAATGAGCAGTTCTTC 14 TRBJ2-1 NA TRBV5-1 NA
CATRRDSAFGYTF TGTGCCACCAGGAGGGACAGTGCTTTTGGCTACACCTTC 13 TRBJ1-2 TRBD1 TRBV15 NA
CASSPGRYEQYF TGTGCCAGCAGCCCGGGTCGCTACGAGCAGTACTTC 12 TRBJ2-7 NA TRBV28 NA
CASGLVLSELRGLGANVLTF TGTGCTAGTGGTTTGGTACTTTCCGAACTTCGGGGGTTGGGGGCCAACGTCCTGACTTTC 20 TRBJ2-6 NA TRBV12-5 once
CASSLKVTGLSNQPQHF TGTGCCAGCAGTTTAAAAGTGACAGGGCTTAGCAATCAGCCCCAGCATTTT 17 TRBJ1-5 TRBD1 TRBV27 NA
CASSGPGTGNTGELFF TGTGCCAGCAGTGGACCGGGGACAGGGAACACCGGGGAGCTGTTTTTT 16 TRBJ2-2 TRBD1 TRBV6-4 NA
CSAKDTYEQYF TGCAGTGCCAAAGACACCTACGAGCAGTACTTC 11 TRBJ2-7 NA TRBV20-1 NA